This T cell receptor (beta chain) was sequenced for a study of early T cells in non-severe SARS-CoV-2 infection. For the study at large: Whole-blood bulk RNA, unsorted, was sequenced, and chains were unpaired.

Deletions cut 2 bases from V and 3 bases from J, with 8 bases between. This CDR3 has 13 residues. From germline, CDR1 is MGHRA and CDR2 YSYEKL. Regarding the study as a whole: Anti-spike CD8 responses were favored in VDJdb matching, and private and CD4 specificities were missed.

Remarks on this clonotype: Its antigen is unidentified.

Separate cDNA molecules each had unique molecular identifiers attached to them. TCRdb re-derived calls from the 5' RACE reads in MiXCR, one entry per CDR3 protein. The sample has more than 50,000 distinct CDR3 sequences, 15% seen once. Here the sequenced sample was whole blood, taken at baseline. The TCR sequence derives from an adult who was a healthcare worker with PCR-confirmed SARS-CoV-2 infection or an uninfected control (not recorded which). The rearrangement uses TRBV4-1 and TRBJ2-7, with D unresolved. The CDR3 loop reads CASSQLENYEQYF. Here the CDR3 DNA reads TGCGCCAGCAGCCAATTGGAAAACTACGAGCAGTACTTC.